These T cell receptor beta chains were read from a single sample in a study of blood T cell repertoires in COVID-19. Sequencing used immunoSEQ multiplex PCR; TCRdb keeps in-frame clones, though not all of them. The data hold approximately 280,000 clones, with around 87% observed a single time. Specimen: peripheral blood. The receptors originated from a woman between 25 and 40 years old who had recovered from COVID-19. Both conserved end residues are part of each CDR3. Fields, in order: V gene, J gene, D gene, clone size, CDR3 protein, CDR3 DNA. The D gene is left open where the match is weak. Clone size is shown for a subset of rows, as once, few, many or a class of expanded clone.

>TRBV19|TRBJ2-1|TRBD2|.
CASTSLAGGPGNEQFF
TGTGCCAGTACCTCCTTAGCGGGAGGGCCGGGCAATGAGCAGTTCTTC
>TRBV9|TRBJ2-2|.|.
CASSVRLENTGELFF
TGTGCCAGCAGCGTAAGGCTAGAGAACACCGGGGAGCTGTTTTTT
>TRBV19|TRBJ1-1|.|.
CASSIGFQGSAFF
TGTGCCAGTAGTATAGGATTTCAGGGTTCAGCTTTCTTT
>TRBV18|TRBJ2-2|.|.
CASSPKASGSNTGELFF
TGTGCCAGCTCACCAAAGGCCAGCGGGTCGAACACCGGGGAGCTGTTTTTT
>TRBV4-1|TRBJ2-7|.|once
CASSQVDSAYEQYF
TGCGCCAGCAGCCAAGTGGACAGCGCCTACGAGCAGTACTTC
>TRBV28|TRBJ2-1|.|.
CASTPSSYNEQFF
TGTGCCAGCACTCCGAGCTCCTACAATGAGCAGTTCTTC
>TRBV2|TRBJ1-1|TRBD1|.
CASSPWTGRNPEAFF
TGTGCCAGCAGCCCATGGACAGGGAGGAATCCTGAAGCTTTCTTT
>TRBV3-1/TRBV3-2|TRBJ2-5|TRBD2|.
CASSQIKERGGQETQYF
TGTGCCAGCAGCCAGATCAAGGAGCGGGGGGGCCAAGAGACCCAGTACTTC
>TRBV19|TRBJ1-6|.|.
CASTPGHRRPPLHF
TGTGCCAGTACTCCGGGACACCGAAGGCCACCCCTCCACTTT
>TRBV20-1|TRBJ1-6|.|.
CSASSEGVGNSPLHF
TGCAGTGCTAGTTCAGAGGGGGTCGGGAATTCACCCCTCCACTTT